Below, one TCR beta chain is given with its context. V lost 3 bases to trimming and J lost 8 bases; unmatched junction nucleotides: 8. The CDR3 extends over 14 amino acids. From germline, CDR1 is DFQATT and CDR2 SNEGSKA (reference sequence). TCR beta CDR3 amplification used RNA transcripts. HTBI primers primed a first-round RT-PCR, and a second-round multiplex PCR followed. TCRdb redid the calling of the multiplex PCR reads with MiXCR, one entry per CDR3 protein. This table has around 50,000 distinct CDR3 sequences, roughly 52% appearing once. This sample is drawn from a study of Graves' ophthalmopathy and Graves' hyperthyroidism.

The chain is built from TRBV20-1 and TRBJ2-1; 9 nucleotides line up with TRBD1. The clonotype originates from an adult man with Graves' ophthalmopathy. Specimen: peripheral blood. Here the CDR3 reads CSARGTGNIDEQFF. The CDR3 DNA reads TGCAGTGCTAGGGGGACAGGGAATATCGATGAGCAGTTCTTC.